The rows below give T cell receptor beta chains drawn from one sample of a study of shared clonotypes between healthy human individuals. This table comes from immunoSEQ multiplex PCR, and its TCRdb copy is limited to in-frame clones, with some not included. The table includes hundreds of thousands of clones, over 65% detected once. Sequencing was done on a sample of memory CD4+ T cells sorted from blood. The source of these receptors is a young woman in good health. Each CDR3 is given with its conserved first and last residue. The D gene is left open where the match is weak. Size is stated for part of the rows, as once, few or many counts, or as a class when the clone is expanded.

v_call	j_call	d_call	clone_size	cdr3_nt	cdr3_aa
TRBV29-1	TRBJ1-5	NA	few	TGCAGCGTTGAAGATCCGGGCAGGACCCAGCATTTT	CSVEDPGRTQHF
TRBV6-6	TRBJ1-4	NA	NA	TGTGCCAGCACATCCTTGGGGTCAACTAATGAAAAACTGTTTTTT	CASTSLGSTNEKLFF
TRBV6-6	TRBJ2-5	NA	once	TGTGCCAGCAGTTACTATGGGGCGGGTGGGGAGACCCAGTACTTC	CASSYYGAGGETQYF
TRBV5-1	TRBJ2-7	TRBD2	NA	TGCGCCAGCAGCTCGGTAGCGGGAGCTAACGAGCAGTACTTC	CASSSVAGANEQYF
TRBV28	TRBJ2-7	TRBD2	NA	TGTGCCAGCAGTGCGGGGACTAGCGGGAGGGCGGGGAAGCAGTACTTC	CASSAGTSGRAGKQYF
TRBV11-1	TRBJ2-2	NA	few	TGTGCCAGCAGCTTAGGGACAGTCACCGGGGAGCTGTTTTTT	CASSLGTVTGELFF
TRBV19	TRBJ1-5	TRBD1	NA	TGTGCCAGTAGTGACCGGGACAGGGGCTTGAGGGACAATCAGCCCCAGCATTTT	CASSDRDRGLRDNQPQHF
TRBV5-8	TRBJ2-1	TRBD2	NA	TGTGCCAGCAGCTTGGTTGGTAGCGGGCACTACAATGAGCAGTTCTTC	CASSLVGSGHYNEQFF
TRBV6-1	TRBJ2-4	NA	NA	TGTGCCAGCAGTGATGTCAGGGTGGGACAAAACATTCAGTACTTC	CASSDVRVGQNIQYF
TRBV5-6	TRBJ1-2	TRBD1	NA	TGTGCCAGCAGCCCGGCGACAGGGTTCTCCTATGGCTACACCTTC	CASSPATGFSYGYTF
TRBV10-3	TRBJ2-7	NA	NA	TGTGCCAACAACGGGGGCCCCTACGAGCAGTACTTC	CANNGGPYEQYF
TRBV10-1	TRBJ2-7	TRBD2	NA	TGCGCCAGCAGTGAGTCTAAGCGGGAGTCCTACGAGCAGTACTTC	CASSESKRESYEQYF
TRBV5-1	TRBJ2-5	NA	NA	TGCGCCAGCAGCTTGTCGTTTGGGGAGACCCAGTACTTC	CASSLSFGETQYF
TRBV5-4	TRBJ2-2	TRBD2	NA	TGTGCCAGCAGCATGCCTACTAGCGGGGCGAACACCGGGGAGCTGTTTTTT	CASSMPTSGANTGELFF
TRBV7-8	TRBJ2-5	NA	NA	TGTGCCAGCAGCCCGGGGACAGCGACTAGCGTGGGGGAGACCCAGTACTTC	CASSPGTATSVGETQYF
TRBV6-1	TRBJ1-2	NA	NA	TGTGCCAGCAGAGGTGACAGAATCTATGGCTACACCTTC	CASRGDRIYGYTF
TRBV14	TRBJ2-7	NA	NA	TGTGCCAGCAGCTCCTTCTACGAGCAGTACTTC	CASSSFYEQYF
TRBV7-9	TRBJ2-1	NA	NA	TGTGCCAGCAGCTTAGATCAGGGTATCGATGAGCAGTTCTTC	CASSLDQGIDEQFF
TRBV5-4	TRBJ2-7	NA	many	TGTGCCAGCAGCTTGGCTCCACAGCTCGAGCAGTACTTC	CASSLAPQLEQYF
TRBV11-1	TRBJ2-1	NA	NA	TGTGCCAGCAGCTTTTCGGAAGGGGGGGGACATGAGCAGTTCTTC	CASSFSEGGGHEQFF
TRBV5-1	TRBJ2-3	TRBD2	NA	TGCGCCAGCAAGCAGACTAGCGGCACAGATACGCAGTATTTT	CASKQTSGTDTQYF
TRBV27	TRBJ1-5	NA	NA	TGTGCCAGCGGACTACAGGACAATCAGCCCCAGCATTTT	CASGLQDNQPQHF
TRBV27	TRBJ2-1	TRBD2	NA	TGTGCCAGCAGTGAGGGACTAGCGGGAGTAGATGAGCAGTTCTTC	CASSEGLAGVDEQFF
TRBV7-9	TRBJ1-2	NA	NA	TGTGCCAGCAGCACCCCTGGACGGGGAGCCTATGGCTACACCTTC	CASSTPGRGAYGYTF
TRBV6-1	TRBJ1-2	NA	once	TGTGCCAGCAGTACCTCGTTGGGGGTCGATGGCTACACCTTC	CASSTSLGVDGYTF
TRBV4-1	TRBJ1-3	TRBD1	NA	TGCGCCAGCAGCCAGGGACAGGTCCCTGGAAACACCATATATTTT	CASSQGQVPGNTIYF
TRBV4-1	TRBJ2-7	TRBD1	NA	TGCGCCAGCAGCCAAGTCCCGGGACAGGGCAACGAGCAGTACTTC	CASSQVPGQGNEQYF
TRBV2	TRBJ2-5	NA	NA	TGTGCCAGCAGTGAAGCTCAGGAAGAGACCCAGTACTTC	CASSEAQEETQYF
TRBV5-1	TRBJ2-3	TRBD1	NA	TGCGCCAGCAGCGAGGGACAGGGCCTTGAGGATACGCAGTATTTT	CASSEGQGLEDTQYF
TRBV4-1	TRBJ1-1	NA	once	TGCGCCAGCAGCCGGGTAGGCAGGAACACTGAAGCTTTCTTT	CASSRVGRNTEAFF
TRBV9	TRBJ2-1	NA	NA	TGTGCCAGCAGCGTAGGGTCAGGGACGTGGCAGTTCTTC	CASSVGSGTWQFF
TRBV19	TRBJ1-1	TRBD1	NA	TGTGCCAGTAGTAAATGGGACAGAAACACTGAAGCTTTCTTT	CASSKWDRNTEAFF
TRBV18	TRBJ1-2	NA	NA	TGTGCCAGCTCACCACAAAGGGAAACCGTATATGGCTACACCTTC	CASSPQRETVYGYTF
TRBV19	TRBJ2-7	TRBD2	many	TGTGCCAGTAGTACCAAAGGTCTGGGACTAGCATCCTACGAGCAGTACTTC	CASSTKGLGLASYEQYF
TRBV5-6	TRBJ2-2	TRBD2	many	TGTGCCAGCAGCGAACTAGCGGGGAACACCGGGGAGCTGTTTTTT	CASSELAGNTGELFF
TRBV6-1	TRBJ2-1	TRBD2	NA	TGTGCCAGCGGGGAGGGACCGTCCTACAATGAGCAGTTCTTC	CASGEGPSYNEQFF
TRBV27	TRBJ2-1	TRBD2	NA	TGTGCCAGCAGTCCAATAGCGGGAGGGCCCAACAATGAGCAGTTCTTC	CASSPIAGGPNNEQFF
TRBV5-1	TRBJ2-7	NA	once	TGCGCCAGCAGCTTTAGCAGGAGCTCCTACGAGCAGTACTTC	CASSFSRSSYEQYF
TRBV11-2	TRBJ1-2	NA	many	TGTGCCAGCAGCTTGCGGGGATATGGCTACACCTTC	CASSLRGYGYTF
TRBV19	TRBJ1-5	NA	NA	TGTGCCAGTAGTATAGCCGATCGGCCCCAGCATTTT	CASSIADRPQHF
TRBV6-1	TRBJ2-1	NA	NA	TGTGCCAGCAGAGACTTCCCCCACAATGAGCAGTTCTTC	CASRDFPHNEQFF
TRBV7-2	TRBJ1-5	NA	few	TGTGCCAGCAGCCAGGAGGGTGGGAATCAGCCCCAGCATTTT	CASSQEGGNQPQHF
TRBV4-1	TRBJ2-1	TRBD2	once	TGCGCCAGCAGCCCGTCGGGTAGCGGGAGCTATGAGCAGTTCTTC	CASSPSGSGSYEQFF
TRBV28	TRBJ2-7	TRBD1	few	TGTGCCAGCAGTTTACATGGACGGACAGGCGAGCAGTACTTC	CASSLHGRTGEQYF
TRBV25-1	TRBJ2-2	TRBD2	NA	TGTGCCAGCAGCAGAGCGGGACTAGCGGGCACCGGGGAGCTGTTTTTT	CASSRAGLAGTGELFF
TRBV19	TRBJ1-5	NA	NA	TGTGCCAGTAGCAAGACAGAAGATCAGCCCCAGCATTTT	CASSKTEDQPQHF
TRBV5-1	TRBJ2-2	TRBD1	NA	TGCGCCAGCAGCTTTGGAGTTAGGGGGCTAAACGGGGAGCTGTTTTTT	CASSFGVRGLNGELFF
TRBV6-5	TRBJ1-2	TRBD1	NA	TGTGCCAGCAGTAGGGACAGGGCGGATGGCTACACCTTC	CASSRDRADGYTF
TRBV28	TRBJ2-5	NA	NA	TGTGCCAGCCAACGACAGATACAAGAGACCCAGTACTTC	CASQRQIQETQYF
TRBV28	TRBJ2-3	NA	NA	TGTGCCAGCAGTTTAGTTTCAAGGACGCAGTATTTT	CASSLVSRTQYF
TRBV6-1	TRBJ2-7	NA	NA	TGTGCCAGCAGTGAAGCAGAGACTAGCTCCTACGAGCAGTACTTC	CASSEAETSSYEQYF